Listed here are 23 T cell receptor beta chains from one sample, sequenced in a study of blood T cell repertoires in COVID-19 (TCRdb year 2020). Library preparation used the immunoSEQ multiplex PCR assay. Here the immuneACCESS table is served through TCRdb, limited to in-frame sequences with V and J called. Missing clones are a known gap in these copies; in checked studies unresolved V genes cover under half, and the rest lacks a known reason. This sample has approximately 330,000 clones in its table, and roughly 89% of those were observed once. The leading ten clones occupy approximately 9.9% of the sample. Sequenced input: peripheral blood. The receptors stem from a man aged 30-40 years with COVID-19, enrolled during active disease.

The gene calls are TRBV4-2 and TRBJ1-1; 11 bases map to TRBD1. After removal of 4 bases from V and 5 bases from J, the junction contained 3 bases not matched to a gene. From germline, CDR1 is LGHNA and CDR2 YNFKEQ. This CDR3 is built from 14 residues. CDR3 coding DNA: TGTGCCAGCAGCCGGGGACAGGGGGGGACTGAAGCTTTCTTT. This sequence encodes CASSRGQGGTEAFF.

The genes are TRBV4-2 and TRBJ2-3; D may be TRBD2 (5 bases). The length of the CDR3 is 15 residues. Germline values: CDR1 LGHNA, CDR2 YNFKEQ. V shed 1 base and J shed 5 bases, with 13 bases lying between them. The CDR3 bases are TGTGCCAGCAGCCAAGGGCGGCGGGTCGGAGATACGCAGTATTTT. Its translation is CASSQGRRVGDTQYF.

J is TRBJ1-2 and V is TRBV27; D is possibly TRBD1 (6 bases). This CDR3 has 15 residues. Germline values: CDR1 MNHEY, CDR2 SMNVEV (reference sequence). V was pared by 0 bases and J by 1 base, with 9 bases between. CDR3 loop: CASSLSPQGNYGYTF. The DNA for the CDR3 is TGTGCCAGCAGTTTATCCCCACAGGGTAACTATGGCTACACCTTC.

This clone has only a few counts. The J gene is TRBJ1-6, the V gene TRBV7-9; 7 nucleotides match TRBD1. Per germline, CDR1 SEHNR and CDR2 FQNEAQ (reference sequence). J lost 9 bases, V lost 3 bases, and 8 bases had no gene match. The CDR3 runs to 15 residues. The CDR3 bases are TGTGCCAGCAGCTTGGGGGCAGGGGGACCTTCACCCCTCCACTTT. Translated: CASSLGAGGPSPLHF.

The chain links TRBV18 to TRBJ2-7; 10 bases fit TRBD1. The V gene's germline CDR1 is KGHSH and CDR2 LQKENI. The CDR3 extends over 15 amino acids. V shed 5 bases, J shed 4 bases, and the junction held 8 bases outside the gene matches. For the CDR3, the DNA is TGTGCCAGCTCATACAGGGGGGACAGGGGATACGAGCAGTACTTC. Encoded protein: CASSYRGDRGYEQYF.

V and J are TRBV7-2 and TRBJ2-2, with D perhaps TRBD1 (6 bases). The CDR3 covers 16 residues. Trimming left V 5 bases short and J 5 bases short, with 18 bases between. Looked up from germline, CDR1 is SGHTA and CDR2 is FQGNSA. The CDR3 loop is CASSPRPRGWTGELFF. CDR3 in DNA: TGTGCCAGCAGCCCCCGACCGAGGGGGTGGACCGGGGAGCTGTTTTTT.

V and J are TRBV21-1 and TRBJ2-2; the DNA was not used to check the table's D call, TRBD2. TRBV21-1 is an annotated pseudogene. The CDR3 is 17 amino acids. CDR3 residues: CASSTLGLAGGRGELFF. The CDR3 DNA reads TGTGCCAGCAGCACCCTGGGACTAGCGGGGGGGCGCGGGGAGCTGTTTTTT.

CDR3: CASSPRDISGNTIYF. The CDR3 DNA reads TGTGCCAGCTCACCACGGGACATCTCTGGAAACACCATATATTTT. V is TRBV18 and J is TRBJ1-3; D is possibly TRBD1 (6 bases). Deletions cut 1 base from V and 0 bases from J, with 7 bases between. Germline loops: CDR1 KGHSH, CDR2 LQKENI. The CDR3 spans 15 residues. Complete variable domain (other parts from reference TRBV18 and TRBJ1-3): NAGVMQNPRHLVRRRGQEARLRCSPMKGHSHVYWYRQLPEEGLKFMVYLQKENIIDESGMPKERFSAEFPKEGPSILRIQQVVRGDSAAYFCASSPRDISGNTIYFGEGSWLTVV.

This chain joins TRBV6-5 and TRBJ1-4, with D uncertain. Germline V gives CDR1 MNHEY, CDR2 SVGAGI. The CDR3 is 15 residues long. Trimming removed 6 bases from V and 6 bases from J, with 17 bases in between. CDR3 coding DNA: TGTGCCAGCAGGTTGGACTCTCGCCCCCATGAAAAACTGTTTTTT. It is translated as CASRLDSRPHEKLFF.

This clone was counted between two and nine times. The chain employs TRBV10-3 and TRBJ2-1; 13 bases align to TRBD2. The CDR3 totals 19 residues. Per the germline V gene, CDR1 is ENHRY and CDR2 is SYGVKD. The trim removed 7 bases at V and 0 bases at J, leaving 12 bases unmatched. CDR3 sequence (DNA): TGTGCCATCAACGCCGGGACTAGCGGGGCTAAGAGCTCCTACAATGAGCAGTTCTTC. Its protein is CAINAGTSGAKSSYNEQFF.

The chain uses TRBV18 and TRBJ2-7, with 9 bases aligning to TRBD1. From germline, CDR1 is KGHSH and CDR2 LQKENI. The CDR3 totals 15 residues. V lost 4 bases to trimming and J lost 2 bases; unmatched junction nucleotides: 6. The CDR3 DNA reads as TGTGCCAGCTCACAAGGACAGGGGTTGCCCTACGAGCAGTACTTC. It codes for CASSQGQGLPYEQYF.

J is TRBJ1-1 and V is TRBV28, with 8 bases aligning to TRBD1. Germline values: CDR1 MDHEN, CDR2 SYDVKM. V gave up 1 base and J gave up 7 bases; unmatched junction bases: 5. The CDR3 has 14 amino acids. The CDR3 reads CASSLYRGVIEAFF. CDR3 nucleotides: TGTGCCAGCAGTTTATACAGGGGGGTGATTGAAGCTTTCTTT.

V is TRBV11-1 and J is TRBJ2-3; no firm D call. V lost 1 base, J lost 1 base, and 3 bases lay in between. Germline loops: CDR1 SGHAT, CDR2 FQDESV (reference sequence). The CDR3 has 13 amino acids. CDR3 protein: CASSLGGTDTQYF. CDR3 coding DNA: TGTGCCAGCAGCTTAGGAGGCACAGATACGCAGTATTTT.

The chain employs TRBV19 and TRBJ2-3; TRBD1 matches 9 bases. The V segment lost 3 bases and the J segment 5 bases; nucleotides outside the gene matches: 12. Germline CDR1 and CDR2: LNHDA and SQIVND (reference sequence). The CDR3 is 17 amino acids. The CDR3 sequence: CASSILQGQGVGDTQYF. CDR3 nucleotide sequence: TGTGCCAGTAGTATCTTACAGGGACAGGGTGTGGGAGATACGCAGTATTTT.

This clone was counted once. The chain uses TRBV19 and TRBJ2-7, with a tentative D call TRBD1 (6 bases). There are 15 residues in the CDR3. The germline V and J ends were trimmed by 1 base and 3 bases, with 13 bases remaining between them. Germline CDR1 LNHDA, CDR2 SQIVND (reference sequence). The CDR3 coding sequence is TGTGCCAGTAGTATAGTAGCGACAGGAGTCTACGAGCAGTACTTC. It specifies CASSIVATGVYEQYF.

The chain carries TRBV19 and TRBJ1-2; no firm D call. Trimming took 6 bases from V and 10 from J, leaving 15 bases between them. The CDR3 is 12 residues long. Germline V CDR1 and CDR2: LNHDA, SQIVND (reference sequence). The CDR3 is CASSFEQRDYTF. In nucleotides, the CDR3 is TGTGCCAGTAGCTTTGAACAGCGGGACTACACCTTC.

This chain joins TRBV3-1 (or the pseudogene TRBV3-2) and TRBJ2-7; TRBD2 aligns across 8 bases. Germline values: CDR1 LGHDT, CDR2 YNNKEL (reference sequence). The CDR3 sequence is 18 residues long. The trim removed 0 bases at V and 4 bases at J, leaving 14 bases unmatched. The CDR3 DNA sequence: TGTGCCAGCAGCCAAGATCGCGAGCCCACGGGAGGGGCGTACGAGCAGTACTTC. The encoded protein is CASSQDREPTGGAYEQYF.

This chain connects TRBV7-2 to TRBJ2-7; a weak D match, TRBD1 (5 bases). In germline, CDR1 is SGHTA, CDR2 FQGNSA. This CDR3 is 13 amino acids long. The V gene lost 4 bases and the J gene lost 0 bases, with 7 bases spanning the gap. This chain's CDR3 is CASSSDTSYEQYF. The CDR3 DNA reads TGTGCCAGCAGCTCGGACACCTCCTACGAGCAGTACTTC. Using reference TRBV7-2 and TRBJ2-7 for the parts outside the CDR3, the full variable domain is GAGVSQSPSNKVTEKGKDVELRCDPISGHTALYWYRQSLGQGLEFLIYFQGNSAPDKSGLPSDRFSAERTGGSVSTLTIQRTQQEDSAVYLCASSSDTSYEQYFGPGTRLTVT.

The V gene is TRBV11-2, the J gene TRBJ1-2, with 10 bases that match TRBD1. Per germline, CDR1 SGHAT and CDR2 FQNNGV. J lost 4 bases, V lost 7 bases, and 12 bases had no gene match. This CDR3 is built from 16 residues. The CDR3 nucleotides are TGTGCCAGCACCGACGAATGGGACAGGGGAGGCTATGGCTACACCTTC. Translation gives CASTDEWDRGGYGYTF.

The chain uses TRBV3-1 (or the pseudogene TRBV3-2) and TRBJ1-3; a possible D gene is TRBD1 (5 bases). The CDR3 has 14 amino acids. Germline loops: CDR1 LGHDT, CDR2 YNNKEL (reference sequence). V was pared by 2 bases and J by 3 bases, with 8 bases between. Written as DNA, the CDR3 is TGTGCCAGCAGCCAATATAGGGGTGGAAACACCATATATTTT. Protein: CASSQYRGGNTIYF.

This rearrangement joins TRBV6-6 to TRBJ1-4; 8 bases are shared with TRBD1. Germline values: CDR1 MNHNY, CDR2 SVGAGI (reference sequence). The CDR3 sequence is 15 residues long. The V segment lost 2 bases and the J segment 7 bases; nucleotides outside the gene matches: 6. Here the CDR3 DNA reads TGTGCCAGCAGTTACGTTGACAGGGGTCGTGAAAAACTGTTTTTT. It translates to CASSYVDRGREKLFF.

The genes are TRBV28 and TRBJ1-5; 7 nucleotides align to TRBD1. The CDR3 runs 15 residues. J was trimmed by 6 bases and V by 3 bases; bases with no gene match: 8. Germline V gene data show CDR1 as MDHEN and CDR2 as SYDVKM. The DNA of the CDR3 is TGTGCCAGCAGTTTCCCTCGACAGGGTGCTCAGCCCCAGCATTTT. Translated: CASSFPRQGAQPQHF.

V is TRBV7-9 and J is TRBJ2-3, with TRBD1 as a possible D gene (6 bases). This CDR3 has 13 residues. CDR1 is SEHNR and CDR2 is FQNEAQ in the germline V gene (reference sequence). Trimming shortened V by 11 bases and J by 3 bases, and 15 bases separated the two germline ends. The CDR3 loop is CAYGLGGTDTQYF. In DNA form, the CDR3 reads TGTGCCTATGGGCTAGGGGGAACAGATACGCAGTATTTT.